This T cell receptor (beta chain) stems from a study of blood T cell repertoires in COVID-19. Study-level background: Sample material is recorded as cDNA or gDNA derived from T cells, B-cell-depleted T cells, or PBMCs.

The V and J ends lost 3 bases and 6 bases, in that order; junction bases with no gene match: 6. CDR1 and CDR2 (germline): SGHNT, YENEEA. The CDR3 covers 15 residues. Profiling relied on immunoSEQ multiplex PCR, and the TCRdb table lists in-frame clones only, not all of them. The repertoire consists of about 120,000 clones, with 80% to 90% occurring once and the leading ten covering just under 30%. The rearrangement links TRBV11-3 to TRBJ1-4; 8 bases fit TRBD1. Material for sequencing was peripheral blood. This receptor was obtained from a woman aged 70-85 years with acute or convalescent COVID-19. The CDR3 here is CASSLKTGGYEKLFF. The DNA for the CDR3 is TGTGCCAGCAGCTTGAAAACAGGGGGATATGAAAAACTGTTTTTT.